This TCR beta chain was profiled in a study of cytomegalovirus exposure and HLA in healthy donors. Healthy bone marrow donors formed the donor group. The study ran its PCR with 60 Vbeta and 13 Jbeta primers. Generated by immunoSEQ multiplex PCR, the TCRdb table keeps only in-frame clones and is missing some. The table shows 74,000 or so clones, with under 85% occurring only once. Points on this clone: As yet, its antigen is unknown.

The study's findings and limits: The study recorded more than 150 TCR beta chains that were cytomegalovirus-associated.

Germline loops: CDR1 MNHNS, CDR2 SASEGT. Unmatched junction bases numbered 9, after V lost 0 bases and J lost 7 bases. The CDR3 has 17 amino acids. Sequences were obtained from PBMCs. The chain carries TRBV6-1 and TRBJ2-2; TRBD2 aligns across 9 bases. This TCR was sampled from a woman in her 40s in good health and CMV-seropositive. As DNA, the CDR3 is TGTGCCAGCAGTGAAGCAGTAGCGGGGGCCGGGAGCGGGGAGCTGTTTTTT. This encodes CASSEAVAGAGSGELFF.